The sequence of this TCR beta chain was determined in a study of blood T cell repertoires in COVID-19. Study as a whole: Sites in the United States, Italy and Spain provided acute and convalescent COVID-19 samples. Sources were T cells, B-cell-depleted T cells, or PBMCs; the material itself was cDNA or gDNA.

Germline-derived CDR1 and CDR2 are SGDLS and YYNGEE. Trimming cost V 3 bases and J 3 bases; bases outside gene matches: 6. The CDR3 has 15 amino acids. The authors' processing: Amplification of reference gene primers was used by the study to estimate nucleated cell counts. Assay used: immunoSEQ multiplex PCR; TCRdb lists only in-frame clones, some missing. The V and J calls and clone size are taken from that table; D and trimming were inferred from the DNA. The sample lists approximately 270,000 clones; roughly 87% were seen once. The J gene is TRBJ1-2, the V gene TRBV9; 9 positions match TRBD1. This TCR derives from a man aged 18 to 35 with active or convalescent COVID-19. The sample was peripheral blood. CDR3 region: CASSGGTGFYYGYTF. Written as DNA, the CDR3 is TGTGCCAGCAGCGGCGGGACAGGGTTCTACTATGGCTACACCTTC.